The clone carrying this TCR beta chain was counted only a few times. Using its own MiXCR run on the 5' RACE reads, TCRdb lists one record per CDR3 protein. The data hold 500,000 to 700,000 distinct CDR3 sequences, with 15% to 20% observed a single time. The sample originates from a study of T cells after yellow fever vaccination. Sequencing was performed on PBMCs, taken 15 days after the yellow fever booster vaccination. The TCR originated in a man aged 30 to 39 who received the YFV17D yellow fever vaccine.

Written as DNA, the CDR3 is TGCAGCGTTGAAGATAGCGGGACAAGCCCCTACGAGCAGTACTTC. It specifies CSVEDSGTSPYEQYF. The V and J genes are TRBV29-1 and TRBJ2-7; 8 bases are shared with TRBD2. Unmatched junction bases numbered 6, after V lost 0 bases and J lost 2 bases. The CDR3 covers 15 residues. From germline, CDR1 is SQVTM and CDR2 ANQGSEA.